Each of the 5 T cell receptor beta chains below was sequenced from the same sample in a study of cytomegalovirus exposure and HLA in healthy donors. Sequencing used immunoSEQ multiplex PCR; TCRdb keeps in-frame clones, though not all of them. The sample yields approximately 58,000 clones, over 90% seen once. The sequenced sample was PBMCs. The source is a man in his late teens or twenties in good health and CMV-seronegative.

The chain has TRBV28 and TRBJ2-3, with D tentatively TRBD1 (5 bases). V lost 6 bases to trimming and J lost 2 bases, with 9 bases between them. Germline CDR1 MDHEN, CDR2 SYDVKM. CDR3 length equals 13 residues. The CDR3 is CASSPGYTDTQYF. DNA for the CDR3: TGTGCCAGCAGCCCAGGGTACACAGATACGCAGTATTTT.

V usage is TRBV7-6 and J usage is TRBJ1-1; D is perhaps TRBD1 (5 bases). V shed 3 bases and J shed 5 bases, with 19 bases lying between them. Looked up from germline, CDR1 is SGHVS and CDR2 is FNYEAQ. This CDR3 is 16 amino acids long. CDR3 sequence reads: CASSFNPRRGGTEAFF. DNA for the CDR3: TGTGCCAGCAGCTTTAATCCCAGAAGGGGAGGGACTGAAGCTTTCTTT. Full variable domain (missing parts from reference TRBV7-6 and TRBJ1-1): GAGVSQSPRYKVTKRGQDVALRCDPISGHVSLYWYRQALGQGPEFLTYFNYEAQQDKSGLPNDRFSAERPEGSISTLTIQRTEQRDSAMYRCASSFNPRRGGTEAFFGQGTRLTVV.

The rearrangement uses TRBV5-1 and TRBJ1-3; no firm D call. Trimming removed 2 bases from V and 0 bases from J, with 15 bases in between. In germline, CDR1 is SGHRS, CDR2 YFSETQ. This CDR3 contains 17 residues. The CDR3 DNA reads TGCGCCAGCAGCTTAGACCCCATTGGGCCCTCTGGAAACACCATATATTTT. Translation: CASSLDPIGPSGNTIYF.

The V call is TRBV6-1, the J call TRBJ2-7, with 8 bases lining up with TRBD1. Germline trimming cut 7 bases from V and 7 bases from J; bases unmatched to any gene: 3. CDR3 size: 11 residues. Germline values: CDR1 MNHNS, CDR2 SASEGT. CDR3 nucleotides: TGTGCCAGCATCACAGGGGGAGAGCAGTACTTC. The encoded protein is CASITGGEQYF.

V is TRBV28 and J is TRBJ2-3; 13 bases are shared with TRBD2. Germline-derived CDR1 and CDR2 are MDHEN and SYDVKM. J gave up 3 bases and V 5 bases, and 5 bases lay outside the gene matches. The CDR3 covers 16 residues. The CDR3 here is CASSAPGLAGTDTQYF. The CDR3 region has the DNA TGTGCCAGCAGTGCCCCGGGACTAGCGGGAACAGATACGCAGTATTTT. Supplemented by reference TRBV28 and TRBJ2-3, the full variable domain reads DVKVTQSSRYLVKRTGEKVFLECVQDMDHENMFWYRQDPGLGLRLIYFSYDVKMKEKGDIPEGYSVSREKKERFSLILESASTNQTSMYLCASSAPGLAGTDTQYFGPGTRLTVL.